This TCR beta chain was identified in a study of cytomegalovirus exposure and HLA in healthy donors. Study summary: Most donors, roughly 84% of 398 genotyped, fell in the Caucasian-associated ancestry cluster.

Remarks on this clone: Antigen: not known.

Study-level findings and limits: Rarity held for most TCR sequences, but there were some public TCRs that occurred in many donors. It was about 150 TCR beta chains that were listed as cytomegalovirus-associated. Sequencing depth across donors, presence/absence analyses assumed, was roughly uniform.

Amplification used 60 Vbeta primers and 13 Jbeta primers. Profiling relied on immunoSEQ multiplex PCR, and the TCRdb table lists in-frame clones only, not all of them. Of 200,000 to 250,000 clones in the sample, 77% were seen once. The germline V gene encodes CDR1 MNHEY and CDR2 SVGAGI. The V gene lost 6 bases and the J gene lost 11 bases, with 14 bases spanning the gap. CDR3 length: 13 residues. This TCR was recovered from a woman aged 60-70 years in good health and CMV-seropositive. The chain recombines TRBV6-5 with TRBJ1-6; perhaps TRBD1 as D (6 bases). Sequences were obtained from PBMCs. This chain's CDR3 is CASRRTATTPLHF. Here the CDR3 DNA reads TGTGCCAGCAGACGGACAGCTACAACACCCCTCCACTTT.